One and the same sample provided the 25 T cell receptor beta chains below, sequenced in a study of T-cell reconstitution after alpha-beta-depleted transplantation in children. A TCRbeta library incorporating unique molecular identifiers was prepared. TCRdb itself ran the PCR reads through MiXCR, one entry per CDR3 protein. Seen here are some 550,000 distinct CDR3 sequences, around 16% observed once, and the top ten hold 3% to 3.5%. This specimen was PBMCs from the stem cell graft donor, taken from the stem cell graft. The receptors originated from a human donor who donated a stem cell graft to a child with acute lymphoblastic leukemia.

The V and J genes are TRBV3-1 and TRBJ1-1; no definite D call. Looked up from germline, CDR1 is LGHDT and CDR2 is YNNKEL (reference sequence). Trimming left V 2 bases short and J 5 bases short, with 9 bases between. This CDR3 is 13 amino acids long. The CDR3 region is CASSQWPQTEAFF. The CDR3 DNA reads as TGTGCCAGCAGCCAATGGCCTCAAACTGAAGCTTTCTTT.

The table lists this clonotype with a few counts. V is TRBV5-1 and J is TRBJ1-6, with TRBD1 matching 10 bases. Germline CDR1 reads SGHRS; CDR2 reads YFSETQ. V trimming: 3 bases; J trimming: 9 bases; junction bases outside the gene matches: 6. CDR3 length: 15 residues. CDR3 loop: CASSSGTGVGSPLHF. The CDR3 DNA follows: TGCGCCAGCAGCTCGGGGACAGGGGTTGGTTCACCCCTCCACTTT. Full variable domain (remainder filled in from reference TRBV5-1 and TRBJ1-6): KAGVTQTPRYLIKTRGQQVTLSCSPISGHRSVSWYQQTPGQGLQFLFEYFSETQRNKGNFPGRFSGRQFSNSRSEMNVSTLELGDSALYLCASSSGTGVGSPLHFGNGTRLTVT.

This clonotype was detected only a few times. V usage is TRBV24-1 and J usage is TRBJ2-1, with TRBD2 matching over 11 bases. V lost 3 bases and J lost 4; bases outside the gene matches: 1. CDR3 length: 15 residues. Germline V lookup: CDR1 KGHDR, CDR2 SFDVKD. CDR3 region: CATSDLAGGYNEQFF. The CDR3 nucleotides are TGTGCCACCAGTGATCTAGCGGGGGGATACAATGAGCAGTTCTTC.

The chain recombines TRBV27 with TRBJ1-2; 7 bases agree with TRBD1. The CDR3 loop spans 13 amino acids. V shed 5 bases and J 2 bases; nucleotides not matched to a gene: 2. Germline V CDR1 and CDR2: MNHEY, SMNVEV (reference sequence). The CDR3 reads CASSRDSNYGYTF. The CDR3 DNA sequence: TGTGCCAGCAGTCGGGACAGCAACTATGGCTACACCTTC.

This sequence joins TRBV12-3 or TRBV12-4 and TRBJ2-1; 7 nucleotides line up with TRBD2. CDR3 length equals 15 residues. The V and J ends lost 6 bases and 8 bases, in that order; junction bases with no gene match: 13. CDR3 protein: CASSRGEGGRDEQFF. For the CDR3, the DNA is TGTGCCAGCAGCCGAGGTGAGGGTGGGAGGGATGAGCAGTTCTTC.

This clonotype was detected only a few times. The rearrangement joins TRBV5-1 to TRBJ2-2, with D possibly TRBD2 on 5 matching bases. The CDR3 consists of 15 residues. V was clipped by 1 base and J by 0 bases, with 7 bases between them. Germline V gives CDR1 SGHRS, CDR2 YFSETQ. CDR3: CASSLTGSNTGELFF. The CDR3, as DNA: TGCGCCAGCAGCTTGACGGGGTCGAACACCGGGGAGCTGTTTTTT.

This clonotype was counted only a few times. The V and J genes are TRBV9 and TRBJ2-7; 8 bases are shared with TRBD1. The CDR3 contains 14 residues. The germline V gene has CDR1 SGDLS and CDR2 YYNGEE. The trim removed 0 bases at V and 5 bases at J, leaving 4 bases unmatched. DNA of the CDR3: TGTGCCAGCAGCGTAGATGGGACAGGCGACGAGCAGTACTTC. Residues: CASSVDGTGDEQYF.

In its sample, this clonotype was seen a few times. V usage is TRBV7-9 and J usage is TRBJ2-5; D is unresolved. Trimming pared 3 bases from V and 5 bases from J, leaving 7 bases between. Germline CDR1 and CDR2: SEHNR and FQNEAQ (reference sequence). CDR3 size: 12 residues. The CDR3 DNA reads as TGTGCCAGCAGCTTGGTTTTGGAGACCCAGTACTTC. The encoded protein is CASSLVLETQYF.

The CDR3 nucleotides read TGCGCCAGCAGTGAAGGTACGAGGGGCAGGAACTCCTACGAGCAGTACTTC. Protein sequence: CASSEGTRGRNSYEQYF. J is TRBJ2-7 and V is TRBV10-2; D tentatively reads TRBD1 or TRBD2 (5 bases each). The V gene's germline CDR1 is WSHSY and CDR2 SAAADI. Between the trimmed V and J ends, which lost 3 bases and 0 bases, there was a span of 18 bases. This CDR3 has 17 residues.

This chain links TRBV7-9 with TRBJ2-4; unclear D gene. This CDR3 is built from 14 residues. The V gene lost 0 bases and the J gene lost 5 bases, with 8 bases spanning the gap. Germline CDR1 is SEHNR and CDR2 is FQNEAQ (reference sequence). This CDR3 reads CASSLAGIENIQYF. For the CDR3, the DNA is TGTGCCAGCAGCTTAGCAGGGATCGAAAACATTCAGTACTTC. Full variable domain (remainder filled in from reference TRBV7-9 and TRBJ2-4): DTGVSQNPRHKITKRGQNVTFRCDPISEHNRLYWYRQTLGQGPEFLTYFQNEAQLEKSRLLSDRFSAERPKGSFSTLEIQRTEQGDSAMYLCASSLAGIENIQYFGAGTRLSVL.

This clonotype was seen a handful of times. The CDR3 protein is CASGGQGNYNEQFF. CDR3 bases: TGCGCCAGCGGGGGACAGGGGAACTACAATGAGCAGTTCTTC. V gene TRBV5-1 combines with J gene TRBJ2-1; 10 nucleotides line up with TRBD1. V trimming: 7 bases; J trimming: 3 bases; junction bases outside the gene matches: 4. The V gene's germline CDR1 is SGHRS and CDR2 YFSETQ. The CDR3 has 14 amino acids.

V and J are TRBV6-4 and TRBJ2-3; possible D gene TRBD2, 6 bases. Germline CDR1 is MRHNA and CDR2 is SNTAGT. Trimming removed 0 bases at V and 6 bases at J, with 19 bases between. The CDR3 is made up of 17 amino acids. The CDR3 DNA reads TGTGCCAGCAGTGACTCGAACGCGGAGGGCCAAGCTGATACGCAGTATTTT. Translated, it gives CASSDSNAEGQADTQYF.

This clonotype was counted only a few times. The genes are TRBV7-9 and TRBJ1-1; unclear D gene. CDR3 size: 12 residues. Trimming cost V 5 bases and J 10 bases, with 14 bases left between them. CDR1 is SEHNR and CDR2 is FQNEAQ in the germline V gene (reference sequence). The CDR3 loop reads CASSESSRGAFF. CDR3 nucleotide sequence: TGTGCCAGCAGCGAGTCTAGTCGGGGAGCTTTCTTT.

This clonotype has more than one count but fewer than ten. This chain uses TRBV6-1 with TRBJ1-5; D call uncertain. The CDR3 has 15 residues. V lost 0 bases and J 1 base, leaving 7 bases between the germline ends. CDR1 is MNHNS and CDR2 is SASEGT in the germline V gene. The CDR3 reads CASSEAGNSNQPQHF. CDR3 nucleotide sequence: TGTGCCAGCAGTGAAGCGGGGAACAGCAATCAGCCCCAGCATTTT.

This chain uses TRBV7-2 with TRBJ2-2; the D gene is possibly TRBD2 (6 bases). There are 16 residues in the CDR3. Trimming took off 5 bases at V and 4 bases at J, with 17 bases between the two ends. Germline loops: CDR1 SGHTA, CDR2 FQGNSA. CDR3 sequence (DNA): TGTGCCAGCAGCCGATCCCCGGGGGTTGGCACCGGGGAGCTGTTTTTT. Amino acid sequence: CASSRSPGVGTGELFF.

A few counts support this clonotype. The V call is TRBV27, the J call TRBJ2-5; 8 bases agree with TRBD1. Per germline, CDR1 MNHEY and CDR2 SMNVEV (reference sequence). CDR3 length: 13 residues. V lost 3 bases, J lost 6 bases, and 3 bases stayed unmatched. The CDR3 sequence is CASSFGQGQTQYF. The CDR3 nucleotides are TGTGCCAGCAGTTTCGGACAGGGACAGACCCAGTACTTC.

The genes are TRBV7-2 and TRBJ2-3; possibly TRBD2 for D (5 bases). Trimming left V 1 base short and J 2 bases short, with 10 bases between. The CDR3 runs to 15 residues. The germline V gene has CDR1 SGHTA and CDR2 FQGNSA. The DNA of the CDR3 is TGTGCCAGCAGCTTAGAGGTCGGGGACACAGATACGCAGTATTTT. Its protein product is CASSLEVGDTDTQYF.

This clonotype was seen a single time. The chain links TRBV27 to TRBJ2-7, with 9 bases aligning to TRBD1. Looked up from germline, CDR1 is MNHEY and CDR2 is SMNVEV (reference sequence). CDR3 length equals 15 residues. With V trimmed by 4 bases and J by 6 bases, 10 bases remained unmatched. CDR3 sequence: CASSSLGTGFPEQYF. The CDR3 coding sequence is TGTGCCAGCAGTTCCCTTGGGACAGGGTTCCCCGAGCAGTACTTC.

The V and J genes are TRBV6-1 and TRBJ1-5; D not certain. V was pared by 3 bases and J by 7 bases, with 10 bases between. This CDR3 is built from 13 residues. Germline V gene data show CDR1 as MNHNS and CDR2 as SASEGT. The DNA of the CDR3 is TGTGCCAGCAGTGAGAAGATGACGCAGCCCCAGCATTTT. It is translated as CASSEKMTQPQHF.

J is TRBJ2-7 and V is TRBV5-1; tentatively, D is TRBD2 (6 bases). The CDR3 covers 15 residues. The V end lost 1 base, the J end lost 1 base, and 12 bases lay between the germline ends. The germline CDR1 and CDR2 sequences are SGHRS and YFSETQ. CDR3 amino acids: CASSLSAGPSYEQYF. For the CDR3, the DNA is TGCGCCAGCAGCTTGTCAGCGGGCCCTTCCTACGAGCAGTACTTC. Complete variable domain (other parts from reference TRBV5-1 and TRBJ2-7): KAGVTQTPRYLIKTRGQQVTLSCSPISGHRSVSWYQQTPGQGLQFLFEYFSETQRNKGNFPGRFSGRQFSNSRSEMNVSTLELGDSALYLCASSLSAGPSYEQYFGPGTRLTVT.

This clonotype came up a few times. The chain has TRBV20-1 and TRBJ1-1, with D tentatively TRBD1 (5 bases). The CDR3 consists of 17 residues. The germline V gene encodes CDR1 DFQATT and CDR2 SNEGSKA (reference sequence). V was trimmed by 3 bases and J by 0 bases, leaving 20 bases between them. The CDR3: CSARHRKSSTMNTEAFF. The CDR3 bases are TGCAGTGCTAGGCACAGGAAGAGCTCCACCATGAACACTGAAGCTTTCTTT.

The chain recombines TRBV27 with TRBJ2-1, with 12 bases identical to TRBD2. Per the germline V gene, CDR1 is MNHEY and CDR2 is SMNVEV (reference sequence). Trimming removed 1 base from V and 0 bases from J; junction bases left unmatched: 1. CDR3 length equals 17 residues. The CDR3, as DNA: TGTGCCAGCAGTTTATGGACTAGCGGGGTCTCCTACAATGAGCAGTTCTTC. Protein product: CASSLWTSGVSYNEQFF.

This clonotype was counted between two and nine times. This CDR3 is CASSDTPAYEQYF. Here the CDR3 DNA reads TGTGCCAGCAGTGATACGCCGGCCTACGAGCAGTACTTC. V and J are TRBV6-1 and TRBJ2-7; D unclear. V was pared by 3 bases and J by 2 bases, with 8 bases between. Per the germline V gene, CDR1 is MNHNS and CDR2 is SASEGT. The CDR3 is 13 amino acids.

The table lists this clonotype with a few counts. The rearrangement joins TRBV27 to TRBJ2-2, with 14 bases matching TRBD2. The CDR3 loop spans 16 amino acids. V was clipped by 11 bases and J by 5 bases; unmatched bases: 10. In germline, CDR1 is MNHEY, CDR2 SMNVEV (reference sequence). The CDR3 coding sequence is TGTGCCTCCCGACTAGCGGGAGGGCCCGGTACCGGGGAGCTGTTTTTT. It translates to CASRLAGGPGTGELFF.

This clonotype was seen more than once but under ten times. The chain uses TRBV27 and TRBJ1-1; D is unresolved. V was trimmed by 5 bases and J by 8 bases, leaving 12 bases between them. The CDR3 is 12 residues long. Germline V gives CDR1 MNHEY, CDR2 SMNVEV (reference sequence). The CDR3 DNA follows: TGTGCCAGCAGTCCGCCGGGGTTCGAAGCTTTCTTT. This sequence encodes CASSPPGFEAFF.